These 15 T cell receptor beta chains came from one sample sequenced in a study of cytomegalovirus exposure and HLA in healthy donors. The PCR contained 60 Vbeta and 13 Jbeta primers. TCRdb's copy holds only in-frame clones and misses some; the assay was immunoSEQ multiplex PCR. The profile shows 150,000 to 200,000 clones, more than 75% of them singletons. Sequencing used PBMCs. These receptors all stem from a girl in the first two years of life in good health and CMV-seronegative.

J is TRBJ2-7 and V is TRBV4-1; a possible D gene is TRBD1 (6 bases). CDR1 MGHRA and CDR2 YSYEKL come from the germline V gene. This CDR3 is built from 19 residues. V lost 0 bases to trimming and J lost 3 bases, with 24 bases between them. CDR3 region: CASSQEGFWQGQRIYEQYF. In nucleotides, the CDR3 is TGCGCCAGCAGCCAAGAAGGTTTTTGGCAGGGGCAAAGAATCTACGAGCAGTACTTC.

The chain carries TRBV27 and TRBJ1-1; 10 nucleotides align to TRBD1. CDR1 and CDR2 (germline): MNHEY, SMNVEV (reference sequence). CDR3 size: 20 residues. J gave up 0 bases and V 0 bases, and 13 bases lay outside the gene matches. CDR3 residues: CASSLSRVWDRGPVNTEAFF. CDR3 sequence (DNA): TGTGCCAGCAGTTTATCGAGGGTTTGGGACAGGGGACCCGTGAACACTGAAGCTTTCTTT.

This clone has only one observation. The CDR3 loop is CASSLGILAGATDTQYF. The CDR3 coding sequence is TGTGCCAGCAGCTTAGGAATCTTAGCGGGAGCCACAGATACGCAGTATTTT. This chain links TRBV7-2 with TRBJ2-3; TRBD2 agrees at 9 bases. The CDR3 has 17 residues. V lost 1 base, J lost 2 bases, and 7 bases stayed unmatched. From germline, CDR1 is SGHTA and CDR2 FQGNSA.

The chain is built from TRBV4-3 and TRBJ2-3, with 7 bases aligning to TRBD1. The CDR3 totals 17 residues. Germline V CDR1 and CDR2: LGHNA, YSLEER. J was trimmed by 1 base and V by 1 base; bases with no gene match: 8. The CDR3 nucleotides read TGCGCCAGCAGCCAAGCGATTAGCCAGGGGGGCACAGATACGCAGTATTTT. This codes for CASSQAISQGGTDTQYF.

The chain employs TRBV6-5 and TRBJ1-2; tentatively, D is TRBD1 (5 bases). This CDR3 region has 14 residues. V dropped 2 bases and J dropped 2 bases, with 9 bases sitting between them. Germline values: CDR1 MNHEY, CDR2 SVGAGI. The CDR3 bases are TGTGCCAGCAGTTACCTGGAGGGGAACTATGGCTACACCTTC. This sequence encodes CASSYLEGNYGYTF.

About this clone: A junction end diverges from the germline sequence, so it may reflect a read error. J is TRBJ2-1 and V is TRBV7-2, with 12 nucleotides matching TRBD2. This CDR3 region has 20 residues. CDR1 and CDR2 from the germline V gene are SGHTA and FQGNSA. The CDR3 region is CASSLAPLAGGSSSYNEQFF. The DNA for the CDR3 is TGTGCCAGCAGCTTAGCCCCACTAGCGGGGGGCTCCAGCTCCTACAATGAGCAATTCTTC.

CDR3 bases: TGTGCCAGCAGCCCGGACAGCTCCTACGAGCAGTACTTC. It encodes CASSPDSSYEQYF. The chain links TRBV7-3 to TRBJ2-7, with D tentatively TRBD1 (6 bases). The CDR3 runs 13 residues. The V end lost 5 bases, the J end lost 0 bases, and 8 bases lay between the germline ends. CDR1 SGHTA and CDR2 FQGTGA come from the germline V gene.

The chain recombines TRBV19 with TRBJ2-3; 8 bases are shared with TRBD2. CDR1 LNHDA and CDR2 SQIVND come from the germline V gene (reference sequence). Trimming removed 6 bases from V and 3 bases from J; junction bases left unmatched: 5. The CDR3 consists of 14 residues. The CDR3 loop reads CASRGLVLTDTQYF. DNA for the CDR3: TGTGCCAGTAGGGGACTAGTGTTAACAGATACGCAGTATTTT.

V gene TRBV19 combines with J gene TRBJ1-5; no firm D call. Trimming left V 3 bases short and J 3 bases short, with 12 bases between. This CDR3 contains 15 residues. Germline-derived CDR1 and CDR2 are LNHDA and SQIVND (reference sequence). In nucleotides, the CDR3 is TGTGCCAGTAGTATTGGTCGACACTTCAATCAGCCCCAGCATTTT. As protein: CASSIGRHFNQPQHF.

This chain links TRBV4-2 with TRBJ1-2; D is perhaps TRBD1 (6 bases). This CDR3 spans 14 amino acids. The V gene's germline CDR1 is LGHNA and CDR2 YNFKEQ. The V end was cut by 0 bases, the J end by 8 bases, with 13 bases between. The CDR3 DNA reads TGTGCCAGCAGCCAAGACAGGGGCGGGAGGGGCTACACCTTC. It translates to CASSQDRGGRGYTF.

J is TRBJ1-2 and V is TRBV13, with D possibly TRBD1 on 5 matching bases. This CDR3 has 18 residues. The germline gives CDR1 PRHDT, CDR2 FYEKMQ (reference sequence). The V and J ends lost 0 bases and 3 bases respectively, with 20 bases between them. The CDR3 sequence is CASSLGRGPGGGHYGYTF. The CDR3 DNA reads TGTGCCAGCAGCTTAGGGCGGGGTCCCGGGGGGGGACACTATGGCTACACCTTC. Supplemented by reference TRBV13 and TRBJ1-2, the full variable domain reads AAGVIQSPRHLIKEKRETATLKCYPIPRHDTVYWYQQGPGQDPQFLISFYEKMQSDKGSIPDRFSAQQFSDYHSELNMSSLELGDSALYFCASSLGRGPGGGHYGYTFGSGTRLTVV.

In DNA form, the CDR3 reads TGCAGCGGTCGGATAGGGGGCAACACTGAAGCTTTCTTT. Translating gives CSGRIGGNTEAFF. The V gene is TRBV29-1, the J gene TRBJ1-1; 7 nucleotides agree with TRBD1. Germline V gene data show CDR1 as SQVTM and CDR2 as ANQGSEA. The CDR3 is 13 residues long. J lost 2 bases, V lost 7 bases, and 7 bases had no gene match.

The DNA for the CDR3 is TGTGCCAGCAGCCCCGGACTAGCCTACGAGCAGTACTTC. It translates to CASSPGLAYEQYF. The chain recombines TRBV5-6 with TRBJ2-7; 7 bases align to TRBD2. The V segment lost 4 bases and the J segment 2 bases; nucleotides outside the gene matches: 3. Germline CDR1 is SGHDT and CDR2 is YYEEEE. There are 13 residues in the CDR3.

The rearrangement uses TRBV30 and TRBJ1-4, with 8 bases lining up with TRBD1. V dropped 4 bases and J dropped 5; count of bases not matched to a gene: 9. In germline, CDR1 is GTSNPN, CDR2 SVGIG (reference sequence). The CDR3 runs 15 residues. Written as DNA, the CDR3 is TGTGCCTGGAACCAGGGGGCGAGTAGAAATGAAAAACTGTTTTTT. Translated, it gives CAWNQGASRNEKLFF.

The chain uses TRBV27 and TRBJ2-5, with 8 positions matching TRBD2. CDR1 and CDR2 (germline): MNHEY, SMNVEV (reference sequence). CDR3 length equals 16 residues. The J segment lost 2 bases and the V segment lost 6 bases, leaving 11 bases of the junction unmatched. The CDR3, as DNA: TGTGCCAGCAGCGCTCTGGGAGCGGGGGAGCAAGAGACCCAGTACTTC. This translates into CASSALGAGEQETQYF.